The entry below gives a single T cell receptor beta chain sequence along with its context. Its target is not known. This entry is derived from a study of cytomegalovirus exposure and HLA in healthy donors. The overall study: Within an early data release were about 85 million unique TCRs drawn from HLA-typed donors.

Study-level results: When a later analysis compared HLA-associated TCR beta chains with equally common others, the HLA-associated chains turned out to be more clonally expanded and to have lower generation probabilities. A likely sequencing artifact accounted for one observed cluster of highly shared sequence variants. Diagnosis of cytomegalovirus status made by the classifier reportedly showed high specificity and sensitivity.

This CDR3 has 14 amino acids. V dropped 1 base and J dropped 6 bases, with 9 bases sitting between them. The germline V gene has CDR1 SGHTA and CDR2 FQGNSA. The PCR contained 60 Vbeta and 13 Jbeta primers. Some clones are missing from TCRdb's copy, which holds only in-frame ones; the method was immunoSEQ multiplex PCR. Here the sample spans tens of thousands of clones, about three quarters being singletons. Sequenced sample: PBMCs. The receptor's source is a male donor in good health and CMV-seronegative. The rearrangement uses TRBV7-2 and TRBJ1-4, with a tentative D call TRBD1 (5 bases). The CDR3 DNA reads TGTGCCAGCAGCTTAGATTCAGGGCATGAAAAACTGTTTTTT. Translation gives CASSLDSGHEKLFF.